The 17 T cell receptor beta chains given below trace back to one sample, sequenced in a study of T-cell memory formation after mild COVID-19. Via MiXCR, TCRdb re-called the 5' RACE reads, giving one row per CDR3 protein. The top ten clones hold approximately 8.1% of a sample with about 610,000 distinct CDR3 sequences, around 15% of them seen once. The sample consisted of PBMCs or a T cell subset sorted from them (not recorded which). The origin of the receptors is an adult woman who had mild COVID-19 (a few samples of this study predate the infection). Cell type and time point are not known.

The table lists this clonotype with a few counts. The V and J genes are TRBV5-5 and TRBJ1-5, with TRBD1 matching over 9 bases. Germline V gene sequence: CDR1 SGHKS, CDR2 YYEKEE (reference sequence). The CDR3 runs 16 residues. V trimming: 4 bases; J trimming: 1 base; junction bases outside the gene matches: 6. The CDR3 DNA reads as TGTGCCAGCAGCGTCGGACAGGGGATGAGCAATCAGCCCCAGCATTTT. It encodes CASSVGQGMSNQPQHF.

The CDR3 protein is CASSQTGTSKTNEQFF. The CDR3 DNA reads as TGTGCCAGCAGCCAAACCGGGACTAGTAAGACCAATGAGCAGTTCTTC. The chain is built from TRBV3-1 and TRBJ2-1; TRBD2 aligns across 8 bases. V lost 2 bases to trimming and J lost 6 bases; unmatched junction nucleotides: 9. In germline, CDR1 is LGHDT, CDR2 YNNKEL (reference sequence). CDR3 length: 16 residues.

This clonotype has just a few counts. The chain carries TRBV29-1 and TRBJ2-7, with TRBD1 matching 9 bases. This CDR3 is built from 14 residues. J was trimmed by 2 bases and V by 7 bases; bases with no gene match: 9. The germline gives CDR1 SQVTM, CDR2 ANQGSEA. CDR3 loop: CSAARDRDAYEQYF. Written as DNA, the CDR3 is TGCAGCGCGGCCAGGGACAGGGACGCCTACGAGCAGTACTTC.

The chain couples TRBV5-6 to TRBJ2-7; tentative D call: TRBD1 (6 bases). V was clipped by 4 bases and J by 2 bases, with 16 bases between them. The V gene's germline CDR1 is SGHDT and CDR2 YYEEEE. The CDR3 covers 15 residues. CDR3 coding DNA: TGTGCCAGCAGCCGCGGACAGTTTACGGCCTACGAGCAGTACTTC. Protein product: CASSRGQFTAYEQYF.

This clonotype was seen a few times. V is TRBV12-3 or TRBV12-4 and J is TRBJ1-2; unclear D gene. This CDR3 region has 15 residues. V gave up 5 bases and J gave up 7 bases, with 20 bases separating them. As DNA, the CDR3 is TGTGCCAGCAGTCCCCCCCGAAGTTCTTGGGGTGGCTACACCTTC. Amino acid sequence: CASSPPRSSWGGYTF.

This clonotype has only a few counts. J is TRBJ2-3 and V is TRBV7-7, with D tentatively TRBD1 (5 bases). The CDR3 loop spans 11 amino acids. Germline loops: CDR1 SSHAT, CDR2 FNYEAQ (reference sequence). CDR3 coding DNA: TGTGCTGGGGCGCGCACAGATACGCAGTATTTT. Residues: CAGARTDTQYF. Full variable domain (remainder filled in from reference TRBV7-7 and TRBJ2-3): GAGVSQSPRYKVTKRGQDVTLRCDPISSHATLYWYQQALGQGPEFLTYFNYEAQPDKSGLPSDRFSAERPEGSISTLTIQRTEQRDSAMYRCAGARTDTQYFGPGTRLTVL.

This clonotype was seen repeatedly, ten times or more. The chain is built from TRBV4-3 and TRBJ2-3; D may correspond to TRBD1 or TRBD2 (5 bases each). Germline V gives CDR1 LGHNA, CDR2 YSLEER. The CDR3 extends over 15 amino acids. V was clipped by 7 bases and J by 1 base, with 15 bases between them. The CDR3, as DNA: TGCGCCAGCACCCGAGGGGTTGGGGGCACAGATACGCAGTATTTT. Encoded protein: CASTRGVGGTDTQYF.

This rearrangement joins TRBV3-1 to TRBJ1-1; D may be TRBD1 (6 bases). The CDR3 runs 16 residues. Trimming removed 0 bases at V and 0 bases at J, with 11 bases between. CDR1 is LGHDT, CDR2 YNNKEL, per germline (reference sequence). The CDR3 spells CASSQDWGRLNTEAFF. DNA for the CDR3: TGTGCCAGCAGCCAAGATTGGGGGCGTCTGAACACTGAAGCTTTCTTT.

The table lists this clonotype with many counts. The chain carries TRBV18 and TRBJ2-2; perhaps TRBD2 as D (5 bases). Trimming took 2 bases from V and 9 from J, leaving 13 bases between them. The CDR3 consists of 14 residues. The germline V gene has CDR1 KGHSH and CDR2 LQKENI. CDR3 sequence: CASSPSAGSRELFF. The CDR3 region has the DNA TGTGCCAGCTCACCATCCGCGGGTTCAAGGGAGCTGTTTTTT.

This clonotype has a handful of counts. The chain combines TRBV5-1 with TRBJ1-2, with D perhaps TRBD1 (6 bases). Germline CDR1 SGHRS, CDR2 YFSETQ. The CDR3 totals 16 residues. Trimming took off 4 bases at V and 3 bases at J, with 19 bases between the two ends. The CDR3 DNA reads TGCGCCAGCAGCCCCTCTGGACAGACTCAATACTATGGCTACACCTTC. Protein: CASSPSGQTQYYGYTF.

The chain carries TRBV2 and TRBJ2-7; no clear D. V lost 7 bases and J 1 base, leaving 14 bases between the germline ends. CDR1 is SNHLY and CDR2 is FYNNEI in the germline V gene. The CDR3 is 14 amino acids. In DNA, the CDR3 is TGTGCCAGCACATCCTTAGCCGTTTCCTACGAGCAGTACTTC. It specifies CASTSLAVSYEQYF. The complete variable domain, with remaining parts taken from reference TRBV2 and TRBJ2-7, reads EPEVTQTPSHQVTQMGQEVILRCVPISNHLYFYWYRQILGQKVEFLVSFYNNEISEKSEIFDDQFSVERPDGSNFTLKIRSTKLEDSAMYFCASTSLAVSYEQYFGPGTRLTVT.

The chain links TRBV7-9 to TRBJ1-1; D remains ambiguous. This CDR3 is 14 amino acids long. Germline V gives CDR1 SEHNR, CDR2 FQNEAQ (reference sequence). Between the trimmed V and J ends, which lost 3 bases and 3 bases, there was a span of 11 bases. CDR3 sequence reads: CASSFLGEDTEAFF. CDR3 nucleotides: TGTGCCAGCAGCTTTCTTGGGGAGGACACTGAAGCTTTCTTT.

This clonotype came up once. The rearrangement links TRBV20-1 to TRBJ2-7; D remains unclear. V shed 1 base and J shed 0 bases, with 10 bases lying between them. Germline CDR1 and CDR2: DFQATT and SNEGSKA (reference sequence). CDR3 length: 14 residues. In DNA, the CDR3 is TGCAGTGCTAGAGGAACAGCCAGCTCCTACGAGCAGTACTTC. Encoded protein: CSARGTASSYEQYF.

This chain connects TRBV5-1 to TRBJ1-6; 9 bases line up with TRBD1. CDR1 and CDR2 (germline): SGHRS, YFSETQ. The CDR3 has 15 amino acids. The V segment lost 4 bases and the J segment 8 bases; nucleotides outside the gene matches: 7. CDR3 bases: TGCGCCAGCAGCGTGGGGGACAGGGTGGATTCACCCCTCCACTTT. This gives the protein CASSVGDRVDSPLHF.

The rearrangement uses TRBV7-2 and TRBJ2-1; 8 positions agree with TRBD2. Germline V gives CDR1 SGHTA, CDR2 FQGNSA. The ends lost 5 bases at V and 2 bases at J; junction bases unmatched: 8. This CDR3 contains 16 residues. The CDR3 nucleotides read TGTGCCAGCAGCGTTGAAGCGGGAGTCACCTACAATGAGCAGTTCTTC. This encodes CASSVEAGVTYNEQFF. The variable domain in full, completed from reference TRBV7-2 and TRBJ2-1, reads GAGVSQSPSNKVTEKGKDVELRCDPISGHTALYWYRQSLGQGLEFLIYFQGNSAPDKSGLPSDRFSAERTGGSVSTLTIQRTQQEDSAVYLCASSVEAGVTYNEQFFGPGTRLTVL.

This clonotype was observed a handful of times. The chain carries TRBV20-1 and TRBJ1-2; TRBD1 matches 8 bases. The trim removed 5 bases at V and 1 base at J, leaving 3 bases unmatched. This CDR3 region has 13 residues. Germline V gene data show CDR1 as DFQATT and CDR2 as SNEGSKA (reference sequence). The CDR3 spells CSAADRDNYGYTF. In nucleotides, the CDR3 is TGCAGTGCTGCGGACAGGGATAACTATGGCTACACCTTC.

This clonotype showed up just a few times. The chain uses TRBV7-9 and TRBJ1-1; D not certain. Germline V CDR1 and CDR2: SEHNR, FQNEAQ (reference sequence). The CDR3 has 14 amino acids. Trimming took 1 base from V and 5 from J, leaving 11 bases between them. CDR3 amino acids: CASSLVEGITEAFF. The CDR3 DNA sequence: TGTGCCAGCAGCTTAGTTGAGGGCATAACTGAAGCTTTCTTT.